Presented here are 7 T cell receptor beta chains from one specimen sequenced in a study of cytomegalovirus exposure and HLA in healthy donors. The PCR had 60 Vbeta and 13 Jbeta primers. The repertoire was sequenced with immunoSEQ multiplex PCR; TCRdb's copy has only in-frame clones and lacks some. The table has under 200,000 clones, 80% seen once. Source material: PBMCs. These receptors were obtained from a woman in her fifties or sixties in good health and CMV-seropositive.

This clone occurred a few times. V and J are TRBV7-6 and TRBJ2-1, with D perhaps matching TRBD1 (5 bases). Trimming took 5 bases from V and 3 from J, leaving 11 bases between them. The CDR3 covers 14 residues. Germline V CDR1 and CDR2: SGHVS, FNYEAQ. CDR3 loop: CASSPTDNYNEQFF. CDR3 sequence (DNA): TGTGCCAGCAGCCCTACGGACAACTACAATGAGCAGTTCTTC.

The rearrangement uses TRBV7-3 and TRBJ2-5, with TRBD1 matching 9 bases. From germline, CDR1 is SGHTA and CDR2 FQGTGA. Trimming removed 2 bases from V and 13 bases from J; junction bases left unmatched: 8. The CDR3 consists of 13 residues. CDR3 DNA: TGTGCCAGCAGCTTAGCCGACAGGGGGGGTTTGTACTTC. It specifies CASSLADRGGLYF.

This rearrangement joins TRBV5-5 to TRBJ1-2, with TRBD1 as a possible D gene (5 bases). Germline V CDR1 and CDR2: SGHKS, YYEKEE (reference sequence). The CDR3 covers 15 residues. With 0 bases removed from V and 2 bases from J, the gap between germline ends came to 11 bases. The DNA for the CDR3 is TGTGCCAGCAGCTTGGCTTCAGGGTTCAACTATGGCTACACCTTC. This gives the protein CASSLASGFNYGYTF.

In nucleotides, the CDR3 is TGTGCCAGCAGCTTAGTCGTCCGGGGTGAAGCTTTCTTT. Translating gives CASSLVVRGEAFF. The rearrangement links TRBV7-2 to TRBJ1-1; no clear D gene. Germline CDR1 is SGHTA and CDR2 is FQGNSA. The CDR3 is 13 residues long. Trimming pared 1 base from V and 7 bases from J, leaving 10 bases between.

Here the CDR3 reads CASSLRGHNTGELFF. In DNA, the CDR3 is TGTGCCAGCAGCTTGAGGGGACATAACACCGGGGAGCTGTTTTTT. This rearrangement joins TRBV5-6 to TRBJ2-2; D perhaps matches TRBD1 (6 bases). The CDR3 runs to 15 residues. V was trimmed by 1 base and J by 2 bases, leaving 9 bases between them. Germline values: CDR1 SGHDT, CDR2 YYEEEE.

The chain carries TRBV28 and TRBJ1-4, with TRBD1 matching over 8 bases. The CDR3 length is 15 residues. Germline V gene data show CDR1 as MDHEN and CDR2 as SYDVKM. V trimming: 1 base; J trimming: 8 bases; junction bases outside the gene matches: 6. The DNA of the CDR3 is TGTGCCAGCAGTTTATACGGGACAGGCCGGGAAAAACTGTTTTTT. Residues: CASSLYGTGREKLFF.

The V gene is TRBV25-1, the J gene TRBJ1-1; D gene uncertain. Trimming took off 1 base at V and 3 bases at J, with 6 bases between the two ends. The germline V gene encodes CDR1 MGHDK and CDR2 SYGVNS. The CDR3 covers 13 residues. This chain's CDR3 is CASSESVYTEAFF. In nucleotides, the CDR3 is TGTGCCAGCAGTGAATCTGTTTACACTGAAGCTTTCTTT.